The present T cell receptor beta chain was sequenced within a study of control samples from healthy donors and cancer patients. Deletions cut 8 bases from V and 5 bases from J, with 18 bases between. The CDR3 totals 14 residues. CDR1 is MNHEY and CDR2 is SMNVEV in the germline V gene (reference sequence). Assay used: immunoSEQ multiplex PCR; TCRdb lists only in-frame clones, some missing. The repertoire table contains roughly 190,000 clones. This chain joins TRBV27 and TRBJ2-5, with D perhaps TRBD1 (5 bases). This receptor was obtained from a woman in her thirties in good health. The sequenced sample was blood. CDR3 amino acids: CASAGNSFPETQYF. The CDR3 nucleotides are TGTGCCAGCGCAGGGAATTCCTTCCCGGAGACCCAGTACTTC.